Sequencing of this TCR beta chain was carried out in a study of T cell responses to AZD1222 COVID-19 vaccine. Study-level results: An increase in Spike-specific TCR breadth and depth was observed after two AZD1222 doses.

Clones were sequenced by immunoSEQ multiplex PCR, and TCRdb holds only the in-frame ones, with some missing. The sample yields some 140,000 clones, roughly 90% seen once. Remarks on this clone: The antigen is unknown.

Germline-derived CDR1 and CDR2 are SGHRS and YFSETQ. This CDR3 has 15 amino acids. Between the trimmed V and J ends, which lost 0 bases and 3 bases, there was a span of 13 bases. The sequenced sample was peripheral blood, obtained on day 0 of AZD1222 vaccination. The chain joins TRBV5-1 to TRBJ2-7; possible D gene TRBD2, 5 bases. This clonotype was sampled from an adult in good health. CDR3 in amino acids: CASSLEVAGNYEQYF. The CDR3 nucleotides read TGCGCCAGCAGCTTGGAGGTCGCCGGGAACTACGAGCAGTACTTC.